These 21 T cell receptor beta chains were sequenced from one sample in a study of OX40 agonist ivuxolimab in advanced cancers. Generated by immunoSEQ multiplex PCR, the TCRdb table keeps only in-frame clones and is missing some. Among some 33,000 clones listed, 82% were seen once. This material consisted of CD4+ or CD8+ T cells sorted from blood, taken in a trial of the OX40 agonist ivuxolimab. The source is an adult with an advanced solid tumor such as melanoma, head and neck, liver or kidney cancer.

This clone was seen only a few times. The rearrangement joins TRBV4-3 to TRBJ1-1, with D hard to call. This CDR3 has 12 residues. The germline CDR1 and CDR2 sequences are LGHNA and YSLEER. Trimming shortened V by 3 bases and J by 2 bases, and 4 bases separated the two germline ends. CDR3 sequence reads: CASSQDNTEAFF. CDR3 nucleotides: TGCGCCAGCAGCCAGGATAACACTGAAGCTTTCTTT.

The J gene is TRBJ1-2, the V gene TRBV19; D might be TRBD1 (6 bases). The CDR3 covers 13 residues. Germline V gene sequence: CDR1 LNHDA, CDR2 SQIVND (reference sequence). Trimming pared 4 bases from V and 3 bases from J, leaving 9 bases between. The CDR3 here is CASSRWTDYGYTF. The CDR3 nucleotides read TGTGCCAGTAGTAGATGGACAGACTATGGCTACACCTTC.

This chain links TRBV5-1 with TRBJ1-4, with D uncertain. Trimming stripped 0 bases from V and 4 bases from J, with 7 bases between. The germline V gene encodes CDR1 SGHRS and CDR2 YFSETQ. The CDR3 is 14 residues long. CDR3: CASSLVGRNEKLFF. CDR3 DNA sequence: TGCGCCAGCAGCTTGGTGGGCCGTAATGAAAAACTGTTTTTT.

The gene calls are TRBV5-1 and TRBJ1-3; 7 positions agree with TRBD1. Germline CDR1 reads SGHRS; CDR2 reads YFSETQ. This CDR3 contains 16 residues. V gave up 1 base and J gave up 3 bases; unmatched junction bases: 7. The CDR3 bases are TGCGCCAGCAGCTTGAGTCCAGGGGGGTATGGAAACACCATATATTTT. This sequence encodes CASSLSPGGYGNTIYF.

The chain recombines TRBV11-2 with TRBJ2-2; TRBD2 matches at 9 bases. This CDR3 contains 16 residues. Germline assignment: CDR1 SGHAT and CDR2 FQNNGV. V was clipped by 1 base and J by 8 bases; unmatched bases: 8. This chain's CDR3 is CASSLVGGRAWGELFF. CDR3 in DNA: TGTGCCAGCAGCTTAGTTGGCGGGAGGGCCTGGGGGGAGCTGTTTTTT. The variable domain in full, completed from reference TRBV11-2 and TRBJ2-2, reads EAGVAQSPRYKIIEKRQSVAFWCNPISGHATLYWYQQILGQGPKLLIQFQNNGVVDDSQLPKDRFSAERLKGVDSTLKIQPAKLEDSAVYLCASSLVGGRAWGELFFGEGSRLTVL.

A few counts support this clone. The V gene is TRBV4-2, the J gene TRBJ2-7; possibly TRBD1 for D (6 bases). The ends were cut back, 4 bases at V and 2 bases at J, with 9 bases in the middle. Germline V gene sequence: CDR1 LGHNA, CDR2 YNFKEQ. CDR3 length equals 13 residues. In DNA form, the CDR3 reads TGTGCCAGCAGCCGGGACACTACCTACGAGCAGTACTTC. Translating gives CASSRDTTYEQYF.

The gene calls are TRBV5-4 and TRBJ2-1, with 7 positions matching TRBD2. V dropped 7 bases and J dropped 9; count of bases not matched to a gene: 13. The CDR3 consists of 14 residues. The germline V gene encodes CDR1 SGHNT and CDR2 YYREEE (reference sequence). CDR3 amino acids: CASGRWGGGSEQFF. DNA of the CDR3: TGTGCCAGCGGTCGTTGGGGGGGTGGGAGTGAGCAGTTCTTC.

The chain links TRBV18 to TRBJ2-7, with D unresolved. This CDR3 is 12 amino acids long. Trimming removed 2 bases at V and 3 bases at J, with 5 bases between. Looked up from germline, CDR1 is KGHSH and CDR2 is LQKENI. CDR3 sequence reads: CASSPSDYEQYF. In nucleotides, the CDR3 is TGTGCCAGCTCACCAAGCGACTACGAGCAGTACTTC.

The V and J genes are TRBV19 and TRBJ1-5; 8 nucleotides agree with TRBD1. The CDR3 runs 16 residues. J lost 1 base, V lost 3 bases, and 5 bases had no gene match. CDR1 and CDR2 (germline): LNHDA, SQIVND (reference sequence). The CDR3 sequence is CASSIQSGGSNQPQHF. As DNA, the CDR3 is TGTGCCAGTAGTATCCAATCAGGGGGCAGCAATCAGCCCCAGCATTTT.

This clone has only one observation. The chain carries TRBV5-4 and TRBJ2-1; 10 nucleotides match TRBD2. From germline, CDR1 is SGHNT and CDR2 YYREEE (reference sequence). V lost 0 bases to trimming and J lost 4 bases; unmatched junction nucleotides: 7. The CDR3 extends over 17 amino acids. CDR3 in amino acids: CASSLAWTSGRYNEQFF. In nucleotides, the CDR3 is TGTGCCAGCAGCTTGGCCTGGACTAGCGGAAGATACAATGAGCAGTTCTTC.

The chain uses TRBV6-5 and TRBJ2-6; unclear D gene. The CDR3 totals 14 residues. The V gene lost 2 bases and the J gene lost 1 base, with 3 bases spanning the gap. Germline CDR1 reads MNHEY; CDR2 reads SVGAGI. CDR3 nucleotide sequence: TGTGCCAGCAGTTACGGGTCTGGGGCCAACGTCCTGACTTTC. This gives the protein CASSYGSGANVLTF.

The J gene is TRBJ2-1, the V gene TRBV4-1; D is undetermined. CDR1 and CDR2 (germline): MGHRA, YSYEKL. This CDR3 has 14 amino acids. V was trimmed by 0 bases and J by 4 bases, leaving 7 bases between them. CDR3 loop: CASSQDYEYNEQFF. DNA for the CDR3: TGCGCCAGCAGCCAAGATTACGAATACAATGAGCAGTTCTTC.

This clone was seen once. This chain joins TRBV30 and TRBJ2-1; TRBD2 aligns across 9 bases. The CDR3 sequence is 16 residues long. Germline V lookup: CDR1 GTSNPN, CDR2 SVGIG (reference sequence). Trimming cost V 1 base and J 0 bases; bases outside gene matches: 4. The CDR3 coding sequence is TGTGCCTGGAGTGGACTAGCGGTACACTCCTACAATGAGCAGTTCTTC. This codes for CAWSGLAVHSYNEQFF.

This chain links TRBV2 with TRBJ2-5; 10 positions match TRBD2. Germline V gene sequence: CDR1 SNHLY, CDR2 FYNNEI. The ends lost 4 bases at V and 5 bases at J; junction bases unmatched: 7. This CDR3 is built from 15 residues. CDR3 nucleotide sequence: TGTGCCAGCAGTGCGGGACTAGCGAGGTTGGAGACCCAGTACTTC. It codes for CASSAGLARLETQYF.

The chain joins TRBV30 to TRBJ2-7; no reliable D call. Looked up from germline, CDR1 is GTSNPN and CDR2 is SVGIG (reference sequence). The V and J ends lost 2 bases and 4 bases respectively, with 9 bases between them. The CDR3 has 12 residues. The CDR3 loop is CAWSRRGYEQYF. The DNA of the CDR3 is TGTGCCTGGAGTAGGCGAGGTTACGAGCAGTACTTC.

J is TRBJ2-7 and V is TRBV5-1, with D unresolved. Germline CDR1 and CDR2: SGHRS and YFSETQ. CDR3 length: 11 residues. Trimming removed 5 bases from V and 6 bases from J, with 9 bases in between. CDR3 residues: CASSRAGEQYF. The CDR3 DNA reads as TGCGCCAGCAGTCGGGCCGGCGAGCAGTACTTC.

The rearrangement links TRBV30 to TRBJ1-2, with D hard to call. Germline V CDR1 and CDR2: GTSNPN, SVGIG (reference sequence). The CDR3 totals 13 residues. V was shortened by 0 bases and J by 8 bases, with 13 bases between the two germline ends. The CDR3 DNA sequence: TGTGCCTGGAGTGTATTGGGTATTGGGGGCTACACCTTC. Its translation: CAWSVLGIGGYTF.

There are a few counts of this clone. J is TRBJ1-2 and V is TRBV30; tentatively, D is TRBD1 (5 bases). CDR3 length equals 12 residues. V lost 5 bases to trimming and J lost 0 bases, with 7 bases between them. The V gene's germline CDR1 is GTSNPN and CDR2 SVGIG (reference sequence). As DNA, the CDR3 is TGTGCCTGGGGGGGAGCTAACTATGGCTACACCTTC. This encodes CAWGGANYGYTF.

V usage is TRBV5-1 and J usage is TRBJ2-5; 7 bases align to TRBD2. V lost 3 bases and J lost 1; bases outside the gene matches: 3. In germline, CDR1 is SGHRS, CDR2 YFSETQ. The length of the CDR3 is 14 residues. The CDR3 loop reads CASSYASGQETQYF. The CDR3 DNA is TGCGCCAGCAGCTACGCTAGCGGCCAAGAGACCCAGTACTTC.

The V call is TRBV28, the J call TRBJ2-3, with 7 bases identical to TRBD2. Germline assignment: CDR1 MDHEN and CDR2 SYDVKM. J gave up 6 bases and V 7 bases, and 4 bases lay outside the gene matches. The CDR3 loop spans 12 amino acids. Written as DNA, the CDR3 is TGTGCCAGCACTGGACTAGGTGATACGCAGTATTTT. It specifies CASTGLGDTQYF.

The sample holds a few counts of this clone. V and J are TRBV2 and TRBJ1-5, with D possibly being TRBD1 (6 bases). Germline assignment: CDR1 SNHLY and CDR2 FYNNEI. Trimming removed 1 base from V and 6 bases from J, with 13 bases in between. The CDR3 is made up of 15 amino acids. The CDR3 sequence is CASSEDGGLGQPQHF. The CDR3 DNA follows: TGTGCCAGCAGTGAAGATGGGGGGCTCGGTCAGCCCCAGCATTTT. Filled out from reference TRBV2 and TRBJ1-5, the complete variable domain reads EPEVTQTPSHQVTQMGQEVILRCVPISNHLYFYWYRQILGQKVEFLVSFYNNEISEKSEIFDDQFSVERPDGSNFTLKIRSTKLEDSAMYFCASSEDGGLGQPQHFGDGTRLSIL.